Sequencing of this T cell receptor beta chain was carried out in a study of coeliac disease. Findings and caveats of the study: Control samples showed higher TRB and TRG clonality than intraepithelial and lamina propria samples in active celiac disease.

Trimming pared 4 bases from V and 8 bases from J, leaving 20 bases between. This CDR3 spans 15 amino acids. Germline values: CDR1 SGDLS, CDR2 YYNGEE. A word on this clone: Its antigen is undetermined.

The assay was immunoSEQ multiplex PCR, and TCRdb's table has in-frame clones only and misses some. This sample has roughly 4,200 clones; approximately 60% occur once, and the top ten carry roughly 9.4%. This clonotype was sampled from a man aged 70-80 years with active celiac disease. The chain carries TRBV9 and TRBJ2-3, with a possible D match to TRBD1 (6 bases). The sequenced material came from intraepithelial lymphocytes from the gut. The CDR3 DNA sequence: TGTGCCAGCAGCCCCCGGGACATCCTCCATGCTACGCAGTATTTT. Translating it yields CASSPRDILHATQYF.